The 17 T cell receptor beta chains below all came from one sample that was sequenced in a study of blood T cells in healthy people across ages. Alongside a J-beta primer mix, a sample-barcoded 5' primer served in a second PCR lasting roughly 7 to 11 cycles. TCRdb reprocessed the 5' RACE reads with MiXCR, giving one entry per CDR3 protein. The data contain about 680,000 distinct CDR3 sequences, around 49% of them singletons. The sequencing input was blood. These receptors were collected from a woman aged 60 to 75 in good health.

This clonotype was detected only a few times. The CDR3 sequence is CASSLMSFRLADTQYF. The CDR3 DNA reads as TGTGCCAGCAGTTTGATGTCTTTCAGGCTGGCAGATACGCAGTATTTT. This chain joins TRBV28 and TRBJ2-3; no firm D call. This CDR3 has 16 amino acids. CDR1 is MDHEN, CDR2 SYDVKM, per germline. Trimming left V 3 bases short and J 4 bases short, with 17 bases between.

There are many counts of this clonotype. V and J are TRBV29-1 and TRBJ2-7, with 9 bases matching TRBD2. Germline CDR1 is SQVTM and CDR2 is ANQGSEA. This CDR3 is 16 amino acids long. V shed 4 bases and J 2 bases; nucleotides not matched to a gene: 12. In DNA, the CDR3 is TGCAGCGTTGTACGTAGCGGGAGTTTGAAAACCTACGAGCAGTACTTC. It encodes CSVVRSGSLKTYEQYF.

CDR3 bases: TGTGCCAGCAGTTACTTACAGGGACTAAAGGATGGCTACACCTTC. This translates into CASSYLQGLKDGYTF. The chain employs TRBV28 and TRBJ1-2, with TRBD1 as a possible D gene (6 bases). CDR3 size: 15 residues. Trimming took 4 bases from V and 6 from J, leaving 18 bases between them. Germline CDR1 MDHEN, CDR2 SYDVKM.

The chain carries TRBV20-1 and TRBJ2-7; D may be TRBD1 or TRBD2 (6 bases each). CDR1 DFQATT and CDR2 SNEGSKA come from the germline V gene (reference sequence). The CDR3 extends over 12 amino acids. Trimming took off 2 bases at V and 7 bases at J, with 12 bases between the two ends. CDR3: CSARRGEREQYF. For the CDR3, the DNA is TGCAGTGCTAGAAGGGGGGAGAGGGAGCAGTACTTC.

The chain combines TRBV12-3 or TRBV12-4 with TRBJ2-1; 7 bases are shared with TRBD2. The CDR3 has 13 amino acids. The V and J ends lost 4 bases and 8 bases, in that order; junction bases with no gene match: 5. The CDR3 protein is CASSSRLAHEQFF. DNA of the CDR3: TGTGCCAGCAGTTCCCGACTAGCCCATGAGCAGTTCTTC.

A few counts support this clonotype. The chain combines TRBV25-1 with TRBJ2-7, with 8 positions matching TRBD2. The length of the CDR3 is 13 residues. CDR1 is MGHDK, CDR2 SYGVNS, per germline. Trimming removed 10 bases from V and 6 bases from J; junction bases left unmatched: 11. The CDR3, as DNA: TGTGCCACCAGCGGACGGGCGGGAGGCGAGCAGTACTTC. It codes for CATSGRAGGEQYF.

Only a few counts were recorded for this clonotype. The chain carries TRBV7-2 and TRBJ2-4; D is tentatively TRBD1 or TRBD2 (5 bases each). The last part of the DNA fits TRBJ2-7 better; the J call may be wrong. This CDR3 comprises 15 residues. Germline lookup yields CDR1 SGHTA and CDR2 FQGNSA. The chain's CDR3 is CASSFNTGAPNEQYF. The CDR3 DNA follows: TGTGCCAGCAGCTTTAATACCGGGGCCCCCAACGAGCAGTACTTC.

This rearrangement joins TRBV29-1 to TRBJ1-2, with D possibly matching TRBD1 (5 bases). V shed 1 base and J shed 7 bases, with 10 bases lying between them. Germline V CDR1 and CDR2: SQVTM, ANQGSEA. CDR3 length: 12 residues. The CDR3 reads CSVEGWGGGYTF. DNA of the CDR3: TGCAGCGTTGAAGGTTGGGGCGGTGGCTACACCTTC.

This clonotype was seen more than once but under ten times. V usage is TRBV11-2 and J usage is TRBJ2-1; 9 nucleotides match TRBD1. This CDR3 region has 16 residues. The germline V gene encodes CDR1 SGHAT and CDR2 FQNNGV. J gave up 6 bases and V 4 bases, and 10 bases lay outside the gene matches. Written as DNA, the CDR3 is TGTGCCAGCAGCTCCCCGGGACAGGGTCTTGCCAATGAGCAGTTCTTC. This sequence encodes CASSSPGQGLANEQFF.

The chain employs TRBV12-3 or TRBV12-4 and TRBJ1-2; 9 nucleotides agree with TRBD1. The CDR3 extends over 13 amino acids. V was clipped by 5 bases and J by 7 bases; unmatched bases: 5. CDR3: CASSRDRAPGYTF. CDR3 DNA: TGTGCCAGCAGTAGGGACAGGGCCCCTGGCTACACCTTC.

This clonotype has more than one count but fewer than ten. This chain uses TRBV10-3 with TRBJ2-1; 7 bases match TRBD2. Germline CDR1 ENHRY, CDR2 SYGVKD. The CDR3 length is 15 residues. With V trimmed by 6 bases and J by 0 bases, 5 bases remained unmatched. CDR3 sequence reads: CAISTSDSSYNEQFF. The DNA of the CDR3 is TGTGCCATCAGCACTAGCGATAGCTCCTACAATGAGCAGTTCTTC.

This clonotype was detected a few times. The V gene is TRBV20-1, the J gene TRBJ2-1; 9 nucleotides match TRBD2. The germline V gene encodes CDR1 DFQATT and CDR2 SNEGSKA (reference sequence). V was pared by 4 bases and J by 7 bases, with 2 bases of the junction left unmatched. This CDR3 spans 12 amino acids. CDR3 in DNA: TGCAGTGCTATGCGGGAGGGGAATGAGCAGTTCTTC. Protein sequence: CSAMREGNEQFF.

This clonotype was observed a few times. The chain combines TRBV5-1 with TRBJ2-7; a possible D gene is TRBD2 (6 bases). Between the trimmed V and J ends, which lost 2 bases and 6 bases, there was a span of 12 bases. The V gene's germline CDR1 is SGHRS and CDR2 YFSETQ. This CDR3 comprises 13 residues. The CDR3 nucleotides are TGCGCCAGCAGCTTCCGCGGGAACGGCGAGCAGTACTTC. This sequence encodes CASSFRGNGEQYF. Full variable domain (rest looked up from reference TRBV5-1 and TRBJ2-7): KAGVTQTPRYLIKTRGQQVTLSCSPISGHRSVSWYQQTPGQGLQFLFEYFSETQRNKGNFPGRFSGRQFSNSRSEMNVSTLELGDSALYLCASSFRGNGEQYFGPGTRLTVT.

The genes are TRBV20-1 and TRBJ2-3; D gene unclear. CDR1 and CDR2 (germline): DFQATT, SNEGSKA (reference sequence). With 4 bases removed from V and 0 bases from J, the gap between germline ends came to 14 bases. CDR3 length: 15 amino acids. DNA of the CDR3: TGCAGTGCTACCCCGATTTTGTCTAGCACAGATACGCAGTATTTT. Protein product: CSATPILSSTDTQYF.

This clonotype was counted at least ten times. The DNA of the CDR3 is TGCAGTGCTCCAGACAGCCAGTACGAGCAGTACTTC. This sequence encodes CSAPDSQYEQYF. The genes are TRBV20-1 and TRBJ2-7; maybe TRBD1 (5 bases). The CDR3 consists of 12 residues. Germline loops: CDR1 DFQATT, CDR2 SNEGSKA (reference sequence). V was clipped by 5 bases and J by 4 bases, with 12 bases between them.

This chain connects TRBV5-1 to TRBJ2-1; no clear D gene. Germline V gene sequence: CDR1 SGHRS, CDR2 YFSETQ. The V and J ends lost 2 bases and 6 bases respectively, with 9 bases between them. The CDR3 has 13 amino acids. The CDR3 DNA reads TGCGCCAGCAGCTTCTCAGAAGGCAATGAGCAGTTCTTC. Protein product: CASSFSEGNEQFF.

In its sample, this clonotype is medium-sized. The chain has TRBV7-2 and TRBJ2-2; 7 bases match TRBD2. CDR3 size: 16 residues. V dropped 2 bases and J dropped 1; count of bases not matched to a gene: 4. Germline CDR1 reads SGHTA; CDR2 reads FQGNSA. In DNA, the CDR3 is TGTGCCAGCAGCTTATGGGGCGGGAGGAACACCGGGGAGCTGTTTTTT. Its translation is CASSLWGGRNTGELFF.